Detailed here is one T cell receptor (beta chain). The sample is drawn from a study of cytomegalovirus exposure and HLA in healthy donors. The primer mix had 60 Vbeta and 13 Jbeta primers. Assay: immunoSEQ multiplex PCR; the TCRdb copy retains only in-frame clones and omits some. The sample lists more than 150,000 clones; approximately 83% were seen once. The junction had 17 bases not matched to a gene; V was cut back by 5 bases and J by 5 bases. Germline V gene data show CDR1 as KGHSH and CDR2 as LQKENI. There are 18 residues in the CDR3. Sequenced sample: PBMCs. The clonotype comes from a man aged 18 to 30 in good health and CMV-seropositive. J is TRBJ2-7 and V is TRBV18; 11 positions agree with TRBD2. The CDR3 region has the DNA TGTGCCAGCTCAGCGGGACTAGCGGCTATCCCTTCAGAAAACGAGCAGTACTTC. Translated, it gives CASSAGLAAIPSENEQYF.